This T cell receptor beta chain was obtained from a study of T cells after yellow fever vaccination (dated by TCRdb to 2018 to 2020). Looking at the study overall: Libraries from fractions with low cell numbers were prepared with the SMART-Seq v4 Ultra Low Input RNA kit. To follow T-cell clones before and after primary and booster YFV17D yellow fever vaccination, bulk TCR alpha and beta repertoires were sequenced over time. Two healthy male donors made up the cohort, one aged 18 to 29 years and the other aged 30 to 40 years. Blood samples were taken at several timepoints before and after primary and secondary immunization, and bulk PBMC replicates and cell subsets were isolated. The research as a whole found: After the booster, most clones that had expanded after primary vaccination were detected again (approximately 97% of CD4 and roughly 86% of CD8), suggesting broad maintenance of memory. A small fraction of clonotypes appeared in both the CD4 and CD8 compartments, likely as a result of convergent recombination. FACS-sorted repertoires could contain abundant contaminating clonotypes from the bulk population, so computational filtering was required. Only a couple of donors were included in the study, so the extent to which the findings can be generalized is limited. Compared with the primary T-cell response, the secondary T-cell response was weaker but faster, peaking on day 5 rather than day 15.

About this clonotype itself: Its antigen is unknown. No base qualities exist here, and no much larger clone lies one base off it.

This sample's treatment or condition label indicates: live attenuated yellow fever vaccine strain. A standard Ficoll-Paque protocol was used to isolate PBMCs from peripheral blood. Dynabeads CD4 and CD8 positive selection kits were used to isolate CD4 and CD8 T-cell fractions. RNA was extracted with TriZol from bulk PBMCs, CD4 and CD8 fractions, and dextramer-positive and dextramer-negative fractions. TCR cDNA was made using 5'RACE template switching, a step that added a universal primer site and unique molecular identifiers. Priming for cDNA synthesis came from both the TCR alpha and TCR beta constant segments. Two PCR steps were used to amplify libraries, with sample barcodes and sequencing adapters being added in the second step. Sequencing of the libraries was done on either Illumina HiSeq 2500 (2x100 bp) or NovaSeq (2x150 bp). As for how the authors treated the data: MIGEC was used to demultiplex reads and collapse the reads into UMI consensus sequences, and MiXCR was used for V(D)J alignment. Clonotypes responding to the vaccine were identified with edgeR on replicate PBMC samples, with the criteria of FDR below 0.01 and a log2 fold change above 5 up to day 15. CD4 or CD8 identity was assigned to each bulk clonotype according to whether the clonotype was present at higher abundance in the sequenced CD4 repertoire or the sequenced CD8 repertoire. In TCRdb, the public reads were trimmed at Q25 with fastp and aligned with MiXCR, with productive beta chains retained. A single entry per CDR3 protein holds the most common genes and DNA from its merged rows. The authors' filters were not applied to this entry. The sample yields 150,000 to 200,000 distinct CDR3 sequences; 6% to 7.5% were counted once. The ten largest account for about 2.5% of the sample.

The source material was CD4+ T cells sorted from PBMCs, sampled less than 6 days after the first yellow fever vaccination. The TCR sequence derives from a man aged 18-30 years who received the YFV17D yellow fever vaccine.

The DNA is as follows: TGTGCCAGCAGTTACTCGACTTTTGGTGAGGAGACCCAGTACTTC. Its protein is CASSYSTFGEETQYF. This sequence uses TRBV6-2 or TRBV6-3 and TRBJ2-5, with the D gene not confidently named. Trimming at the junction amounts to 0 bases on V and 5 bases on J, and the germline ends lie 13 bases apart. From the germline V gene, CDR1 is MNHEY and CDR2 is SVGEGT. Including cysteine and phenylalanine, the CDR3 has 15 amino acids. Only the CDR3 portion is preserved as DNA: 45 bases, with reading frame beginning at the first base.